This T cell receptor beta chain came from a study of metastatic and nonmetastatic thyroid tumors. Looking at the study overall: For malignant and benign thyroid patients, tumor or nodule tissue and blood were the sources whose repertoires were compared. Overall study results and limits: The study reportedly found significantly higher TCR beta diversity in malignant thyroid tumors than benign nodules, in blood and tumor.

Every patient underwent thyroid surgery untreated. As processed by the authors: Variation in CDR3 across clinicopathological groups served as the basis for constructing a distant-metastasis classifier in papillary thyroid cancer. TCRdb recomputed clones from the PCR reads via MiXCR. The V and J calls follow TCRdb's processing rather than the paper's. The sample has 30,000 to 35,000 clones; roughly 20% are singletons. This clone was seen at least ten times. The target antigen is unknown. The TCR comes from a male donor with papillary thyroid cancer or a benign thyroid nodule (not recorded which). Some clones in this sample may be carry-over from other donors' samples. Sequencing input: tumor tissue.

The CDR3 spells CASRDRRIAPLHF. DNA for the CDR3: TGTGCCAGCAGAGACCGACGTATAGCACCCCTCCACTTT. The chain uses TRBV2 and TRBJ1-6; the D is unclear. The germline gives CDR1 SNHLY, CDR2 FYNNEI. The germline V and J ends were trimmed by 6 bases and 11 bases, with 14 bases remaining between them. The CDR3 spans 13 residues.